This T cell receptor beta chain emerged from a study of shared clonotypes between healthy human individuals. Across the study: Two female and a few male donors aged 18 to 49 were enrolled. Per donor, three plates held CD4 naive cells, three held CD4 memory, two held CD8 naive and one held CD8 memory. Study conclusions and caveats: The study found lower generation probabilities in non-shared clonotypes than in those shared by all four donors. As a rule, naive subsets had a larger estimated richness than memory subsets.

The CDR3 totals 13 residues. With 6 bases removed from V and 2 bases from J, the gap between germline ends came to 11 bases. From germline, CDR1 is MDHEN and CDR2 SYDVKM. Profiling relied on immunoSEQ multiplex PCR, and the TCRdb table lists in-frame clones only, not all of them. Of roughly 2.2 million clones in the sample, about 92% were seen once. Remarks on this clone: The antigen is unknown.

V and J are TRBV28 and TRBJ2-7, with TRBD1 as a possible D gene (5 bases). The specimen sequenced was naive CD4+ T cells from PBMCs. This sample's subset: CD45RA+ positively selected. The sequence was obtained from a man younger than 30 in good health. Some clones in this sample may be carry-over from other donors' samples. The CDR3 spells CASRPTDPYEQYF. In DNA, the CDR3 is TGTGCCAGCAGACCGACAGACCCCTACGAGCAGTACTTC. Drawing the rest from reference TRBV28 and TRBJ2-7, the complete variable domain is DVKVTQSSRYLVKRTGEKVFLECVQDMDHENMFWYRQDPGLGLRLIYFSYDVKMKEKGDIPEGYSVSREKKERFSLILESASTNQTSMYLCASRPTDPYEQYFGPGTRLTVT.